This paragraph covers one T cell receptor (beta chain) sequence. This clone was recorded at least ten times. The antigen it recognizes is unknown. Per-nucleotide qualities are absent, and no much larger clonotype sits a single base away. No treatment had been received by any patient before thyroid surgery. Using T-cell receptor beta sequencing, the researchers looked back retrospectively at clinical samples from patients, gathered between about 2012 and 2019. The data belong to a study of metastatic and nonmetastatic thyroid tumors (dated by TCRdb to the early 2020s). Background for the entire study: The researchers compared repertoires between peripheral blood samples and tumor or nodule tissue samples from patients with malignant or benign thyroid disease. What the study reported, not specific to this receptor: In both blood and tumor samples, TCR beta diversity was reported to be significantly higher in malignant tumors than in benign nodules.

Library generation was performed with PCR. The sample was run on an Illumina HiSeq 4000. High-throughput sequencing was used to profile the CDR3 region of the TCR beta-chain in every patient. The authors processed their data as follows. CDR3 differences across clinicopathological groups were used to build a classifier for discriminating distant-metastatic papillary thyroid cancer patients. To measure repertoire diversity the researchers used the Shannon index, while the Morisita-Horn index served to gauge how similar the tumor and blood repertoires were. TCRdb handled the public reads itself, with Q25 trimming in fastp and clone calling in MiXCR, and kept productive beta chains. The authors' filters were not applied to this entry. Recorded for this sample are about 43,000 clones; approximately 3% of them occurred a single time. 9.5% to 10% of the sample comes from the top ten. CDR1 and CDR2 are drawn from the germline V gene: WSHSY, SAAADI. The CDR3, cysteine through phenylalanine, is 17 amino acids long. Only the CDR3 DNA is retained, 51 bases long and in frame from the first base. V lost 6 bases and J lost 0 bases, and the count of bases not matched to a germline gene is 9.

The rearrangement combines TRBV10-2 with TRBJ2-3, and 10 junction bases match TRBD2. Material: blood. This TCR derives from a female donor with papillary thyroid cancer or a benign thyroid nodule (not recorded which). Some clones in this sample may be carry-over from other donors' samples. The nucleotide sequence reads TGCGCCAGCAGCCTCGCGCTAGCGGGGGCTAGCACAGATACGCAGTATTTT. Its coded protein is CASSLALAGASTDTQYF.